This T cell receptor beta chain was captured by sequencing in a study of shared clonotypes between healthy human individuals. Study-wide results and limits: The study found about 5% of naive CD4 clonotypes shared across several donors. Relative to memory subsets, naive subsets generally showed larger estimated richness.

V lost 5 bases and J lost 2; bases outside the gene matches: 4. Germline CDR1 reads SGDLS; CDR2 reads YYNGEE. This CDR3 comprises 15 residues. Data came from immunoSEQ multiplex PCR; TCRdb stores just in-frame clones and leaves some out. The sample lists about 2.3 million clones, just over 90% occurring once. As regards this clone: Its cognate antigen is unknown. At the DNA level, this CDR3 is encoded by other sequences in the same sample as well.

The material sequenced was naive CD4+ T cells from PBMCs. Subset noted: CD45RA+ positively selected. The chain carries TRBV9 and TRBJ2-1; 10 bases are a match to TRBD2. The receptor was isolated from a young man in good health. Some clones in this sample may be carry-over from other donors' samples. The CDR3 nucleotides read TGTGCCAGCAGTTCTCTAGCGGGGGCCTACAATGAGCAGTTCTTC. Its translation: CASSSLAGAYNEQFF.